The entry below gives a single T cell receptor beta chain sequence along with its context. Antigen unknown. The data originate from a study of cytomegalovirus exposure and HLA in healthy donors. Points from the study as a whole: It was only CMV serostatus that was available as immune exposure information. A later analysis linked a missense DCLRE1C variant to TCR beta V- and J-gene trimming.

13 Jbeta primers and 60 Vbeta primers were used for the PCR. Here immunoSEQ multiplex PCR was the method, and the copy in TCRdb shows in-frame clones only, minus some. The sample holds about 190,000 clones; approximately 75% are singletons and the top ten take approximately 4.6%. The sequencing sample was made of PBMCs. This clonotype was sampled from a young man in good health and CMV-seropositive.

DNA for the CDR3: TGTGCCAGCAGCTTAACGGAGGGGCCTTACGAGCAGTACTTC. Translating it yields CASSLTEGPYEQYF. The rearrangement uses TRBV7-2 and TRBJ2-7; perhaps TRBD2 as D (6 bases). Germline lookup yields CDR1 SGHTA and CDR2 FQGNSA. This CDR3 is 14 amino acids long. The ends were cut back, 2 bases at V and 4 bases at J, with 12 bases in the middle.